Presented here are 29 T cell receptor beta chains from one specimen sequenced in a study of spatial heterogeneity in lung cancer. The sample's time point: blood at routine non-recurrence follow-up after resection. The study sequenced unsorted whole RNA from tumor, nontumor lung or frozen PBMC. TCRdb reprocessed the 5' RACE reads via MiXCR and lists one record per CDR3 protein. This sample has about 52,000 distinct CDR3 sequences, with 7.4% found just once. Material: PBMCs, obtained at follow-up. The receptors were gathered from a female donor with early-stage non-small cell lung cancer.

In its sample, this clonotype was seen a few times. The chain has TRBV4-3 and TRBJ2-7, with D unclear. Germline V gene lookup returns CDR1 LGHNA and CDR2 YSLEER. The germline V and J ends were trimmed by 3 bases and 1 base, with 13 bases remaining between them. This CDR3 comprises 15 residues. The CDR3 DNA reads TGCGCCAGCAGCCAGGCTCACTATATATCCTACGAGCAGTACTTC. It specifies CASSQAHYISYEQYF.

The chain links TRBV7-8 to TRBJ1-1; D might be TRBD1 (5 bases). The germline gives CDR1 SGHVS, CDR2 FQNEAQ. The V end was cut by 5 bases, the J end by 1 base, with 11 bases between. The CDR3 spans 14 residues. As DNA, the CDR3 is TGTGCCAGCAGCAGGGGACCGACGAACACTGAAGCTTTCTTT. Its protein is CASSRGPTNTEAFF.

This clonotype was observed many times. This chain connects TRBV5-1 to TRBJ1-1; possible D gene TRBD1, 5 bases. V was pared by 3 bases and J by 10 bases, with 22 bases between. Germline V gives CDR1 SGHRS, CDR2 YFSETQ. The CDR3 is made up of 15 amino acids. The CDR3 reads CASSSTSPGRAVAFF. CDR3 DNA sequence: TGCGCCAGCAGCTCCACCTCGCCAGGGAGGGCGGTAGCTTTCTTT.

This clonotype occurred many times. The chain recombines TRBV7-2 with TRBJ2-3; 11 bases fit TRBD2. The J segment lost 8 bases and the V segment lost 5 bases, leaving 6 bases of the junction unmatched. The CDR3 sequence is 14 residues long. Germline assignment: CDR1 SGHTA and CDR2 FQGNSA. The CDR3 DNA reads TGTGCCAGCAGCGTAGTAGGGACTAGCGGTACGCAGTATTTT. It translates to CASSVVGTSGTQYF. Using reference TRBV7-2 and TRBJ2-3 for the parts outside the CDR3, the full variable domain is GAGVSQSPSNKVTEKGKDVELRCDPISGHTALYWYRQSLGQGLEFLIYFQGNSAPDKSGLPSDRFSAERTGGSVSTLTIQRTQQEDSAVYLCASSVVGTSGTQYFGPGTRLTVL.

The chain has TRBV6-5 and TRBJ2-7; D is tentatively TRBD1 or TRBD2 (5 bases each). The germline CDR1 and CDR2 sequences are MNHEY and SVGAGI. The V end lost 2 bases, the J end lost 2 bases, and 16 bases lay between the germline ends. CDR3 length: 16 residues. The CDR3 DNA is TGTGCCAGCAGTTACCTAGGGACGGACGGGCCCTACGAGCAGTACTTC. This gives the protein CASSYLGTDGPYEQYF.

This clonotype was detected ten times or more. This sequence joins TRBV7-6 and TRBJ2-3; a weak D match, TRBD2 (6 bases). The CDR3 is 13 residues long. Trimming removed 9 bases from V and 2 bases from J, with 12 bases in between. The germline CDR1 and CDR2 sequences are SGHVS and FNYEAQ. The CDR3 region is CASRRGPTDTQYF. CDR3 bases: TGTGCCAGTCGGCGGGGTCCCACAGATACGCAGTATTTT.

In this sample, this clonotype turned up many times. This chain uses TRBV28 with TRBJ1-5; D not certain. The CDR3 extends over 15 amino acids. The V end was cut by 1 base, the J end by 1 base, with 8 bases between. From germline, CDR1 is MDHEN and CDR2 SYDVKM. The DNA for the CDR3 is TGTGCCAGCAGTTTATACAGTTACAGCAATCAGCCCCAGCATTTT. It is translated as CASSLYSYSNQPQHF.

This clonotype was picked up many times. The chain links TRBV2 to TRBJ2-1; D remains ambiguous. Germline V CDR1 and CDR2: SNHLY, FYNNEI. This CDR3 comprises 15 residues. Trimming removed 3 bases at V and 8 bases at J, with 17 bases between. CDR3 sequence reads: CASSDNGLGSDEQFF. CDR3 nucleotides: TGTGCCAGCAGTGATAACGGGCTCGGGTCAGATGAGCAGTTCTTC.

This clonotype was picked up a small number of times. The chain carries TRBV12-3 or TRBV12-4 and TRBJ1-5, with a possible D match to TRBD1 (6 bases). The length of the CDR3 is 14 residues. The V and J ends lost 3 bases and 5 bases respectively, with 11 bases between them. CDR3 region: CASSFNGGDQPQHF. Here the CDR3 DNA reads TGTGCCAGCAGTTTCAACGGGGGCGATCAGCCCCAGCATTTT.

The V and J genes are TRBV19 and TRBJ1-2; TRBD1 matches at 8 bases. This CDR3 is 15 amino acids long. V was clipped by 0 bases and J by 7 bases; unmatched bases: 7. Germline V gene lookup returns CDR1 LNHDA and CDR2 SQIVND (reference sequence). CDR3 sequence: CASSIEPTGVRGYTF. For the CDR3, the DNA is TGTGCCAGTAGTATAGAACCGACAGGGGTCCGTGGCTACACCTTC.

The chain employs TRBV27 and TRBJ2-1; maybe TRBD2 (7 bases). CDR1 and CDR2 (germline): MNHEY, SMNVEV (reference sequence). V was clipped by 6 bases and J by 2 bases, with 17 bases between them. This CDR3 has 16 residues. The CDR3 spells CASRDGGGPPYNEQFF. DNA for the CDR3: TGTGCCAGCAGAGATGGGGGGGGCCCCCCCTACAATGAGCAGTTCTTC.

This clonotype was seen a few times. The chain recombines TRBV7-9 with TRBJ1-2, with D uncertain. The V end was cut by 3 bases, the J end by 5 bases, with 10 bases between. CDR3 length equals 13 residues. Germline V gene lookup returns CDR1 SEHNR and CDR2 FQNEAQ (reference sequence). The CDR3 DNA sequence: TGTGCCAGCAGCTTCACCCAAGTTTATGGCTACACCTTC. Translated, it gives CASSFTQVYGYTF.

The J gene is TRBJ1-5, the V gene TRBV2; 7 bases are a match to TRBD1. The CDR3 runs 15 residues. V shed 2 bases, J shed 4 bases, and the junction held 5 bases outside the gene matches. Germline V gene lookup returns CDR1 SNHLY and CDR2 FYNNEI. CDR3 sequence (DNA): TGTGCCAGCAGTGAAAACAGGGGCGGGAATCAGCCCCAGCATTTT. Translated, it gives CASSENRGGNQPQHF.

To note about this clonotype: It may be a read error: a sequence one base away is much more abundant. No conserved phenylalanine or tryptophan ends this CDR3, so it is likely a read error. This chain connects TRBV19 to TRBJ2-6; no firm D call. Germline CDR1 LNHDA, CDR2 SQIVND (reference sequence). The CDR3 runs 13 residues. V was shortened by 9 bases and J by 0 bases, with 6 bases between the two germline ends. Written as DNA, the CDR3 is TGTGCCAGCGGGTACTCTGGGGCCAACGTCCTGACTCTC. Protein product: CASGYSGANVLTL.

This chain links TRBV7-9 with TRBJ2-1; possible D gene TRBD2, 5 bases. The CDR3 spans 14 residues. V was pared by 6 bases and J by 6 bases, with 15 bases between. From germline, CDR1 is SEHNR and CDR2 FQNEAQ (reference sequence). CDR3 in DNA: TGTGCCAGCAGGCGACCCCTCGAGGGCAATGAGCAGTTCTTC. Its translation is CASRRPLEGNEQFF.

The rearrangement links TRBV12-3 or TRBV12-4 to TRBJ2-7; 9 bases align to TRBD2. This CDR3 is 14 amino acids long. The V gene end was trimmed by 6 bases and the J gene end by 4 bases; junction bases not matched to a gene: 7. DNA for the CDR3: TGTGCCAGCAGGACTAGCGGTTCCTCTTACGAGCAGTACTTC. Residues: CASRTSGSSYEQYF.

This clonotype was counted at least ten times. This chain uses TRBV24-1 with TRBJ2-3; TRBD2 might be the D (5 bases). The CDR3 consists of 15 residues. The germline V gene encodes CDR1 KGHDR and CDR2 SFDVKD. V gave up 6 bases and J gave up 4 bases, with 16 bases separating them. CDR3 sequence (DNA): TGTGCCACCAGTCTTCCGGGGTCGGTGGCAGATACGCAGTATTTT. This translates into CATSLPGSVADTQYF.

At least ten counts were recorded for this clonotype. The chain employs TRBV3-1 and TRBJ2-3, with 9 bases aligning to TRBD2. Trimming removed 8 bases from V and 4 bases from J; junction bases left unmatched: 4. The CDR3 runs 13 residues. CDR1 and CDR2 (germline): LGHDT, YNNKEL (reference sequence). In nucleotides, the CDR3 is TGTGCCAGCGTTAAGCGGGGGGCAGATACGCAGTATTTT. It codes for CASVKRGADTQYF.

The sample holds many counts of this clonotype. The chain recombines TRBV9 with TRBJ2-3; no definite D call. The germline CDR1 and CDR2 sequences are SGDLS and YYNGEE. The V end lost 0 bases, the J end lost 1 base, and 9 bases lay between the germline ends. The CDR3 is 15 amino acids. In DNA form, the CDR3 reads TGTGCCAGCAGCGTAGCCCTAAAGGGCACAGATACGCAGTATTTT. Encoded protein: CASSVALKGTDTQYF.

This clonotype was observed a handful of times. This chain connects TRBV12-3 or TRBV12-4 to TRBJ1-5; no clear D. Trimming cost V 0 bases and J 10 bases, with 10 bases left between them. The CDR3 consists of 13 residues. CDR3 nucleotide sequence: TGTGCCAGCAGTTTAGCAGGTAAAGAACCCCAGCATTTT. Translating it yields CASSLAGKEPQHF.

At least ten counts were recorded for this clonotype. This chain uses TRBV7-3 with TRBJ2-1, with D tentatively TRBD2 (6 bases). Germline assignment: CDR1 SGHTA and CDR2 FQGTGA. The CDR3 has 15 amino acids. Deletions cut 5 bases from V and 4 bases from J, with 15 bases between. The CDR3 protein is CASSQPDGGYNEQFF. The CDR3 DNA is TGTGCCAGCAGCCAGCCTGACGGGGGATACAATGAGCAGTTCTTC. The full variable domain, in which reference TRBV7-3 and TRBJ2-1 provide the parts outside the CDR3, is GAGVSQTPSNKVTEKGKYVELRCDPISGHTALYWYRQSLGQGPEFLIYFQGTGAADDSGLPNDRFFAVRPEGSVSTLKIQRTERGDSAVYLCASSQPDGGYNEQFFGPGTRLTVL.

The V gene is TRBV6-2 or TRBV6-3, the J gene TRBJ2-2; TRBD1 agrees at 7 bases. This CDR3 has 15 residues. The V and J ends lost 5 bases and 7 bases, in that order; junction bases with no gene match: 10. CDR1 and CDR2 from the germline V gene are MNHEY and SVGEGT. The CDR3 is CASSDPGQHLGELFF. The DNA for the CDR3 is TGTGCCAGCAGTGACCCGGGACAGCACCTCGGGGAGCTGTTTTTT.

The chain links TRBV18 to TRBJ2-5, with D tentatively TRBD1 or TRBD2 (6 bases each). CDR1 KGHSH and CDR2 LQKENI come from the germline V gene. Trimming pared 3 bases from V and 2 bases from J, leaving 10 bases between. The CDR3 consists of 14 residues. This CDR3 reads CASSPGGTQETQYF. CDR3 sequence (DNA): TGTGCCAGCTCACCGGGCGGGACACAAGAGACCCAGTACTTC.

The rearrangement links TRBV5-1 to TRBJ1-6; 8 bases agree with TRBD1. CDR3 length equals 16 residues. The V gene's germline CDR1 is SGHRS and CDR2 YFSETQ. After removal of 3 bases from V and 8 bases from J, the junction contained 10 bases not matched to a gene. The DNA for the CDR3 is TGCGCCAGCAGCTCGAGCGGACAGGGCGCCTATTCACCCCTCCACTTT. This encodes CASSSSGQGAYSPLHF.

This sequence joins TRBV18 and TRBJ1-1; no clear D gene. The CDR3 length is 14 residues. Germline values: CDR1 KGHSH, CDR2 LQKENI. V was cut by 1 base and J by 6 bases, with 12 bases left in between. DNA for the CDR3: TGTGCCAGCTCACCACAAAATGAGGGTTCTGAAGCTTTCTTT. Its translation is CASSPQNEGSEAFF.

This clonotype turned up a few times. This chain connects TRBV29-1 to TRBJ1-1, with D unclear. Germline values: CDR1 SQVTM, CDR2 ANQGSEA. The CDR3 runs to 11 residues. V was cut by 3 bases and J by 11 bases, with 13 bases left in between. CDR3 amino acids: CSVEKQLQAFF. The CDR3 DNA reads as TGCAGCGTTGAGAAACAGCTGCAGGCTTTCTTT.

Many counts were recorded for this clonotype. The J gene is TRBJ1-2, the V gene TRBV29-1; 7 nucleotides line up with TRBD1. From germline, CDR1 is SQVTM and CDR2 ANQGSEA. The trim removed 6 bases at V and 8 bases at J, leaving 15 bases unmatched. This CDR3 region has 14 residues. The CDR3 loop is CSVRSSRGVSGYTF. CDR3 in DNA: TGCAGCGTCCGGTCTAGCAGGGGGGTAAGCGGCTACACCTTC.

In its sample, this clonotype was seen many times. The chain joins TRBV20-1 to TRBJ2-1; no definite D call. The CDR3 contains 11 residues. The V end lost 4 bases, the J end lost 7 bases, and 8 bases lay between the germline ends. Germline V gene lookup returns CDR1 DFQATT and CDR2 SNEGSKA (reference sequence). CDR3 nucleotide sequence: TGCAGTGCTATTGAAGTTAATGAGCAGTTCTTC. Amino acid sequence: CSAIEVNEQFF.

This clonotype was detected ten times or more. CDR3 in DNA: TGTGCCAGCGAGGAGGGGGCCACCTACGAGCAGTACTTC. Its translation is CASEEGATYEQYF. This chain joins TRBV6-1 and TRBJ2-7; a weak D match, TRBD1 (7 bases). Trimming removed 8 bases from V and 2 bases from J, with 13 bases in between. This CDR3 has 13 residues. Per germline, CDR1 MNHNS and CDR2 SASEGT.